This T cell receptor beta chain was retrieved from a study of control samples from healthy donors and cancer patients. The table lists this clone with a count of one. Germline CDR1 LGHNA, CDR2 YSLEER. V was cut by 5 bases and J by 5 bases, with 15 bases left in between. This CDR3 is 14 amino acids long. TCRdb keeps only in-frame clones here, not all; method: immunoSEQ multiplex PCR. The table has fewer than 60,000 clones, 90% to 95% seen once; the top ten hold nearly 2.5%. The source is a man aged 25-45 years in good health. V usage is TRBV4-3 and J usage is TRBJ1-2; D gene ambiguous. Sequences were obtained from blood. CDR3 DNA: TGCGCCAGCAGCAAAGGACCGACAACATATGGCTACACCTTC. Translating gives CASSKGPTTYGYTF.